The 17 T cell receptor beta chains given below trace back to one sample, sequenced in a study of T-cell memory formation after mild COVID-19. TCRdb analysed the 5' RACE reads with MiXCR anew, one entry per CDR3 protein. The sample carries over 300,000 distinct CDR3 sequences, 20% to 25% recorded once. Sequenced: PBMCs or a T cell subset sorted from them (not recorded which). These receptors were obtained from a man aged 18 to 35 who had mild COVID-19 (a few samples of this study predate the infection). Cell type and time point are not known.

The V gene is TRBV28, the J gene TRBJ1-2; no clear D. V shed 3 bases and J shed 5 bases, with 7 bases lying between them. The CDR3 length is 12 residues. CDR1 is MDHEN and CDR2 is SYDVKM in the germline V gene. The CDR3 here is CASSLGWYGYTF. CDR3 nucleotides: TGTGCCAGCAGTTTGGGGTGGTATGGCTACACCTTC.

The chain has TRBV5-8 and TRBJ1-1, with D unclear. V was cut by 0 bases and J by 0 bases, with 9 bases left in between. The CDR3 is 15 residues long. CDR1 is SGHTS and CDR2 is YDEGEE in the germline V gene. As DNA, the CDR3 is TGTGCCAGCAGCTTGGTTCTGGCCATGAACACTGAAGCTTTCTTT. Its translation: CASSLVLAMNTEAFF.

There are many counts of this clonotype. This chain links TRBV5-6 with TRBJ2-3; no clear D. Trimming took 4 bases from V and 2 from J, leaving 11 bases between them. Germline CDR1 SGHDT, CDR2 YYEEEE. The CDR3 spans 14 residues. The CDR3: CASSLIGFTDTQYF. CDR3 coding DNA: TGTGCCAGCAGCCTCATCGGGTTCACAGATACGCAGTATTTT.

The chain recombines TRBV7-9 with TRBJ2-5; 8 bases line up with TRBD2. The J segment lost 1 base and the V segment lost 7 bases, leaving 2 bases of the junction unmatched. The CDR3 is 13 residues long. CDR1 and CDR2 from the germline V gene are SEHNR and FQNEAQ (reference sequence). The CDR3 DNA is TGTGCCAGCACGAGCGGGAGCCAAGAGACCCAGTACTTC. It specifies CASTSGSQETQYF.

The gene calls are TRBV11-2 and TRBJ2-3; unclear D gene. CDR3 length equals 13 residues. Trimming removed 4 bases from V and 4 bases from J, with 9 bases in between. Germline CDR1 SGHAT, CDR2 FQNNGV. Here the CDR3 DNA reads TGTGCCAGCAGCTCTTCCCATCCAGATACGCAGTATTTT. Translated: CASSSSHPDTQYF.

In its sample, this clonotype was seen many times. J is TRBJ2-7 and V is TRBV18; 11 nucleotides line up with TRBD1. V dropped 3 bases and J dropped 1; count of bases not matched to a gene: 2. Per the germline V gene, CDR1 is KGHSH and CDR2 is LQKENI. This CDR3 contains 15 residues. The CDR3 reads CASSPGQGGSYEQYV. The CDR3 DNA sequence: TGTGCCAGCTCACCGGGACAGGGGGGGTCCTACGAGCAGTACGTC.

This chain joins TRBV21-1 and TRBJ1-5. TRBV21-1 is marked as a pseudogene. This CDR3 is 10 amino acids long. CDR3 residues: CASSNQPQHF. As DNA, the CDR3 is TGTGCCAGCAGCAATCAGCCCCAGCATTTT.

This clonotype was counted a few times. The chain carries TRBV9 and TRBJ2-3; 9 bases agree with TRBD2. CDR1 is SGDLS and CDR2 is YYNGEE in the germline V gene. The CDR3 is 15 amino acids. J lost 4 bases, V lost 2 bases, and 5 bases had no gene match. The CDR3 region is CASSVKLAGADTQYF. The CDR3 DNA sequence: TGTGCCAGCAGCGTGAAGTTAGCGGGGGCAGATACGCAGTATTTT.

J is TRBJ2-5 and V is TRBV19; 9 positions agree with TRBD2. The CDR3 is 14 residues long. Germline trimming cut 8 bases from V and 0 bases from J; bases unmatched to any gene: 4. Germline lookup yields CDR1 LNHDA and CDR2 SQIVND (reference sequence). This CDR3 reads CASGTSFYQETQYF. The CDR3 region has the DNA TGTGCCAGTGGGACTAGCTTCTACCAAGAGACCCAGTACTTC.

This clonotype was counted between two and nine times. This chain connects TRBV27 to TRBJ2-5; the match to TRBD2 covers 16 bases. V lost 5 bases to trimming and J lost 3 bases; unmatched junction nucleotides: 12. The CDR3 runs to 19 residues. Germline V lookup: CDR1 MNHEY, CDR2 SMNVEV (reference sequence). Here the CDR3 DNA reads TGTGCCAGCAGTGCAATTCCCCCGGGACTAGCGGGGGGGAAAGAGACCCAGTACTTC. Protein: CASSAIPPGLAGGKETQYF.

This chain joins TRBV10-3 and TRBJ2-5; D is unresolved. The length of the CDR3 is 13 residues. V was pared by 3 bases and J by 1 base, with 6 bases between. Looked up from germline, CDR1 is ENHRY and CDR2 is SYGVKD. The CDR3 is CAISDTFQETQYF. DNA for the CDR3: TGTGCCATCAGTGACACGTTCCAAGAGACCCAGTACTTC.

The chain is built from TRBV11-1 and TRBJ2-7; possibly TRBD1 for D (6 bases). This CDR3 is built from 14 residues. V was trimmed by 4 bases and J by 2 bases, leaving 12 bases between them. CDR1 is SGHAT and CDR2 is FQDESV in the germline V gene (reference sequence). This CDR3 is CASSWTGTTYEQYF. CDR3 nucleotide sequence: TGTGCCAGCAGCTGGACCGGGACAACCTACGAGCAGTACTTC.

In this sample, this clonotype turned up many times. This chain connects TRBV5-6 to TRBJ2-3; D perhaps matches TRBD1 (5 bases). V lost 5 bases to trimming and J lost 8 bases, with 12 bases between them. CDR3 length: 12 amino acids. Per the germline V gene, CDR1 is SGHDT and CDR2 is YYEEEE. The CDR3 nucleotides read TGTGCCAGCAGATCTGACAGAACTACGCAGTATTTT. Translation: CASRSDRTTQYF. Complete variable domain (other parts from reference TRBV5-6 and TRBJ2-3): DAGVTQSPTHLIKTRGQQVTLRCSPKSGHDTVSWYQQALGQGPQFIFQYYEEEERQRGNFPDRFSGHQFPNYSSELNVNALLLGDSALYLCASRSDRTTQYFGPGTRLTVL.

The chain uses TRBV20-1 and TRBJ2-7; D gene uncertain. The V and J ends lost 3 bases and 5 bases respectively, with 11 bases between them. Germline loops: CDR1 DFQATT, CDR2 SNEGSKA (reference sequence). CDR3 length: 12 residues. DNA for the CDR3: TGCAGTGCTAGGGTGGGATTCAACGAGCAGTACTTC. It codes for CSARVGFNEQYF.

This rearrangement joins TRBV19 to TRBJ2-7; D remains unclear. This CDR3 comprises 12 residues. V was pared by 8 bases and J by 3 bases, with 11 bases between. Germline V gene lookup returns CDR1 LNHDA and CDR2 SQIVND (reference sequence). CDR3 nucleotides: TGTGCCAGTTCAGACTCGGGCTACGAGCAGTACTTC. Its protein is CASSDSGYEQYF.

The CDR3 nucleotides are TGTGCCAGCAGCTCTTGGAGCTCTGGGGCCAACGTCCTGACTTTC. It yields the protein CASSSWSSGANVLTF. The chain links TRBV27 to TRBJ2-6; D call uncertain. The germline V gene has CDR1 MNHEY and CDR2 SMNVEV (reference sequence). The CDR3 spans 15 residues. The V end lost 6 bases, the J end lost 0 bases, and 9 bases lay between the germline ends.

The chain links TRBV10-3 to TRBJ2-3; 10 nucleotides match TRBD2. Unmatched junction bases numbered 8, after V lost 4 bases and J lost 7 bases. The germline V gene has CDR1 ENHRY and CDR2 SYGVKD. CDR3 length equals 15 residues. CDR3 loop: CAISGEAGGPYTQYF. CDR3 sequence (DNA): TGTGCCATCAGTGGGGAAGCGGGGGGGCCCTATACGCAGTATTTT.